The clone carrying this T cell receptor beta chain was observed a handful of times. The antigen remains unidentified. The sample belongs to a study of identical twins. A universal primer site was incorporated via template switching, and the cDNA contained unique molecular identifiers. One entry per CDR3 protein results from TCRdb running MiXCR on the 5' RACE reads. The data show 500,000 to 550,000 distinct CDR3 sequences, with 20% to 25% seen just once and approximately 0.52% held by the top ten. Findings and caveats of the study: Insertions ran lower in abundant cord blood beta clonotypes, though not in memory repertoires. It was cross-sectional statistical analysis, not following the same donors, that the conclusions relied on.

These same records also appear under a second study, on yellow fever vaccine responses in identical twins. That study adds: In identical twins, vaccine T cell responses appeared partly shared and partly individual.

Specimen: CD4+ T cells sorted from blood. The TCR comes from a woman younger than 30 in good health.

This chain's CDR3 is CASSKGGSSYEQYF. In DNA, the CDR3 is TGTGCCAGCAGCAAGGGCGGGAGCTCCTACGAGCAGTACTTC. The gene calls are TRBV11-3 and TRBJ2-7, with TRBD2 identical over 7 bases. The CDR3 consists of 14 residues. From germline, CDR1 is SGHNT and CDR2 YENEEA. Trimming took 5 bases from V and 0 from J; bases not matched to a gene: 4.